The next 21 T cell receptor beta chains were all read from a single sample in a study of vaccination effects on CD4 cells after COVID-19. Measured with immunoSEQ multiplex PCR; TCRdb has only the in-frame clones, and not every one. The sample has about 47,000 clones, about 78% seen once. The authors isolated CD4+ T cells after about 10 days of culture. No antigen is known for these receptors. Source: CD4+ T cells from PBMCs cultured without peptide, taken before COVID-19 vaccination. All receptors derive from a human donor who had a prior SARS-CoV-2 infection.

V is TRBV19 and J is TRBJ2-3; TRBD2 aligns across 9 bases. Germline loops: CDR1 LNHDA, CDR2 SQIVND (reference sequence). This CDR3 is built from 14 residues. V was pared by 10 bases and J by 2 bases, with 7 bases of the junction left unmatched. The CDR3 is CATSGGPVTDTQYF. Written as DNA, the CDR3 is TGTGCCACCAGCGGGGGGCCCGTCACAGATACGCAGTATTTT.

The chain uses TRBV11-3 and TRBJ2-5; D is unclear. Germline V gene sequence: CDR1 SGHNT, CDR2 YENEEA. The CDR3 is 14 amino acids. V was shortened by 8 bases and J by 4 bases, with 17 bases between the two germline ends. The CDR3 is CASRLSFTGETQYF. CDR3 nucleotides: TGTGCCAGCCGACTTTCTTTTACGGGAGAGACCCAGTACTTC.

This clone was seen a few times. The chain is built from TRBV9 and TRBJ1-2; no clear D. The V gene's germline CDR1 is SGDLS and CDR2 YYNGEE. This CDR3 is 13 amino acids long. Trimming took 2 bases from V and 0 from J, leaving 5 bases between them. This CDR3 is CASSVASNYGYTF. CDR3 DNA: TGTGCCAGCAGCGTGGCCTCTAACTATGGCTACACCTTC.

The gene calls are TRBV29-1 and TRBJ1-4; maybe TRBD1 (6 bases). V lost 6 bases to trimming and J lost 8 bases, with 13 bases between them. From germline, CDR1 is SQVTM and CDR2 ANQGSEA. This CDR3 has 12 residues. CDR3 DNA: TGCAGCGTCTTAGATACAGGGGAAAAACTGTTTTTT. Amino acid sequence: CSVLDTGEKLFF. Full variable domain (rest looked up from reference TRBV29-1 and TRBJ1-4): SAVISQKPSRDICQRGTSLTIQCQVDSQVTMMFWYRQQPGQSLTLIATANQGSEATYESGFVIDKFPISRPNLTFSTLTVSNMSPEDSSIYLCSVLDTGEKLFFGSGTQLSVL.

This clone was detected a few times. The CDR3, as DNA: TGTGCCAGCAGCCAAGCGTTACTTACCTACGAGCAGTACTTC. This gives the protein CASSQALLTYEQYF. The chain is built from TRBV3-1 (or the pseudogene TRBV3-2) and TRBJ2-7; D gene unclear. Germline V lookup: CDR1 LGHDT, CDR2 YNNKEL (reference sequence). This CDR3 has 14 residues. V lost 1 base to trimming and J lost 2 bases, with 9 bases between them.

V usage is TRBV9 and J usage is TRBJ1-2; D not resolved. CDR3 size: 11 residues. V was pared by 7 bases and J by 0 bases, with 4 bases between. Germline CDR1 reads SGDLS; CDR2 reads YYNGEE. The CDR3 is CASAANYGYTF. CDR3 DNA sequence: TGTGCCAGCGCGGCTAACTATGGCTACACCTTC.

This chain uses TRBV3-1 (or the pseudogene TRBV3-2) with TRBJ2-5; 13 bases are shared with TRBD2. Germline V gives CDR1 LGHDT, CDR2 YNNKEL (reference sequence). Trimming took 7 bases from V and 2 from J; bases not matched to a gene: 4. This CDR3 comprises 15 residues. The CDR3 spells CASTRTSGRQETQYF. The CDR3 DNA is TGTGCCAGCACCCGGACTAGCGGGAGACAAGAGACCCAGTACTTC.

J is TRBJ2-7 and V is TRBV6-1; TRBD1 agrees at 12 bases. The CDR3 extends over 15 amino acids. CDR1 is MNHNS, CDR2 SASEGT, per germline. Trimming at V came to 7 bases and at J to 5 bases, leaving 9 bases not matched to a gene. The CDR3 bases are TGTGCCAGCACCTACCCCGGGACAGGGGGCGACGAGCAGTACTTC. This gives the protein CASTYPGTGGDEQYF.

The V call is TRBV5-1, the J call TRBJ1-6; no definite D call. The CDR3 loop spans 13 amino acids. V dropped 0 bases and J dropped 10 bases, with 8 bases sitting between them. CDR1 and CDR2 (germline): SGHRS, YFSETQ. This chain's CDR3 is CASSLGTLSPLHF. The CDR3 region has the DNA TGCGCCAGCAGCTTGGGAACGTTATCACCCCTCCACTTT.

The chain combines TRBV7-3 with TRBJ2-1; D call uncertain. Trimming stripped 2 bases from V and 5 bases from J, with 7 bases between. The CDR3 extends over 13 amino acids. The germline V gene encodes CDR1 SGHTA and CDR2 FQGTGA. CDR3 loop: CASSLRVDNEQFF. The CDR3 nucleotides read TGTGCCAGCAGCTTACGGGTGGACAATGAGCAGTTCTTC.

This sequence joins TRBV5-1 and TRBJ2-7, with D maybe TRBD2 (6 bases). The CDR3 is 15 residues long. The germline V and J ends were trimmed by 0 bases and 3 bases, with 13 bases remaining between them. The germline V gene has CDR1 SGHRS and CDR2 YFSETQ. The CDR3 loop reads CASSLGDLLGYEQYF. The CDR3 DNA follows: TGCGCCAGCAGCTTGGGGGACTTGCTAGGCTACGAGCAGTACTTC.

The chain has TRBV7-3 and TRBJ2-2; 11 bases align to TRBD2. The CDR3 has 16 residues. CDR1 and CDR2 (germline): SGHTA, FQGTGA. Trimming removed 5 bases from V and 1 base from J; junction bases left unmatched: 3. The CDR3 DNA is TGTGCCAGCAGCCGAACTAGCGGGGGGAACACCGGGGAGCTGTTTTTT. Translation: CASSRTSGGNTGELFF.

The chain has TRBV19 and TRBJ1-4, with 7 bases aligning to TRBD1. The germline CDR1 and CDR2 sequences are LNHDA and SQIVND (reference sequence). The junction had 7 bases not matched to a gene; V was cut back by 6 bases and J by 6 bases. The CDR3 is made up of 14 amino acids. In nucleotides, the CDR3 is TGTGCCAGTAGCAGACAGGGATTAGATGAAAAACTGTTTTTT. Its translation is CASSRQGLDEKLFF.

J is TRBJ1-2 and V is TRBV6-5, with a tentative D call TRBD1 (5 bases). This CDR3 is built from 14 residues. CDR1 and CDR2 (germline): MNHEY, SVGAGI. V lost 6 bases and J lost 0, with 11 bases in between. The chain's CDR3 is CASRDMRANYGYTF. In nucleotides, the CDR3 is TGTGCCAGCAGGGACATGAGGGCTAACTATGGCTACACCTTC.

V gene TRBV3-1 (or the pseudogene TRBV3-2) combines with J gene TRBJ2-1, with D uncertain. CDR1 and CDR2 from the germline V gene are LGHDT and YNNKEL (reference sequence). V was shortened by 2 bases and J by 0 bases, with 8 bases between the two germline ends. This CDR3 has 15 amino acids. CDR3 protein: CASSQFTGSYNEQFF. As DNA, the CDR3 is TGTGCCAGCAGCCAATTTACCGGCTCCTACAATGAGCAGTTCTTC.

The genes are TRBV6-5 and TRBJ2-7; D may be TRBD1 (6 bases). V dropped 6 bases and J dropped 2 bases, with 14 bases sitting between them. CDR3 length: 14 residues. The V gene's germline CDR1 is MNHEY and CDR2 SVGAGI. The CDR3 region has the DNA TGTGCCAGCAGCCCCCGGGACATACCCTACGAGCAGTACTTC. Translating gives CASSPRDIPYEQYF.

V and J are TRBV24-1 and TRBJ2-7; 10 bases align to TRBD1. The CDR3 sequence is 16 residues long. Germline V gene data show CDR1 as KGHDR and CDR2 as SFDVKD. V was pared by 4 bases and J by 4 bases, with 9 bases of the junction left unmatched. CDR3 DNA: TGTGCCACCAGTGAGACAGGGACAGGGGAGAAATACGAGCAGTACTTC. It yields the protein CATSETGTGEKYEQYF.

The V gene is TRBV30, the J gene TRBJ2-3; D remains ambiguous. V lost 5 bases to trimming and J lost 3 bases, with 15 bases between them. This CDR3 has 14 residues. Germline V gene lookup returns CDR1 GTSNPN and CDR2 SVGIG (reference sequence). The CDR3: CAWAQLTFTDTQYF. Here the CDR3 DNA reads TGTGCCTGGGCACAGCTAACCTTTACAGATACGCAGTATTTT. The entire variable domain, with the rest obtained from reference TRBV30 and TRBJ2-3, is as follows: SQTIHQWPATLVQPVGSPLSLECTVEGTSNPNLYWYRQAAGRGLQLLFYSVGIGQISSEVPQNLSASRPQDRQFILSSKKLLLSDSGFYLCAWAQLTFTDTQYFGPGTRLTVL.

The chain recombines TRBV14 with TRBJ1-4, with a tentative D call TRBD1 (6 bases). The CDR3 spans 15 residues. Trimming shortened V by 5 bases and J by 5 bases, and 15 bases separated the two germline ends. Per germline, CDR1 SGHDN and CDR2 FVKESK. The CDR3: CASSFLTGKNEKLFF. CDR3 in DNA: TGTGCCAGCAGCTTTTTGACAGGCAAGAATGAAAAACTGTTTTTT.

This chain links TRBV7-2 with TRBJ2-1; D might be TRBD2 (6 bases). Germline values: CDR1 SGHTA, CDR2 FQGNSA. Trimming took off 3 bases at V and 12 bases at J, with 24 bases between the two ends. CDR3 length: 16 amino acids. The DNA for the CDR3 is TGTGCCAGCAGCTTGGACCCCGCGGGGTCCGCCGAGGGGCAGTTCTTC. Amino acid sequence: CASSLDPAGSAEGQFF.

V and J are TRBV7-9 and TRBJ2-1; D may match TRBD1 or TRBD2 (5 bases each). This CDR3 comprises 17 residues. Trimming stripped 2 bases from V and 10 bases from J, with 24 bases between. From germline, CDR1 is SEHNR and CDR2 FQNEAQ (reference sequence). For the CDR3, the DNA is TGTGCCAGCAGCTTATTGAGCTCCGACCCACGTTGGGGGGAGCAGTTCTTC. This gives the protein CASSLLSSDPRWGEQFF.